These 20 T cell receptor beta chains were sequenced from one sample in a study of blood T cell repertoires in COVID-19. Assay used: immunoSEQ multiplex PCR; TCRdb lists only in-frame clones, some missing. There are nearly 95,000 clones in the sample; about nine tenths occur only once, and around 5% lies in the top ten. Source material: peripheral blood. All receptors come from a woman over 75 with acute or convalescent COVID-19.

The V call is TRBV19, the J call TRBJ2-1; 11 bases line up with TRBD2. Germline values: CDR1 LNHDA, CDR2 SQIVND (reference sequence). This CDR3 has 15 residues. J lost 6 bases, V lost 2 bases, and 3 bases had no gene match. CDR3 nucleotide sequence: TGTGCCAGTAGTATACCGGGACTAGCGGCCAATGAGCAGTTCTTC. As protein: CASSIPGLAANEQFF. Drawing the rest from reference TRBV19 and TRBJ2-1, the complete variable domain is DGGITQSPKYLFRKEGQNVTLSCEQNLNHDAMYWYRQDPGQGLRLIYYSQIVNDFQKGDIAEGYSVSREKKESFPLTVTSAQKNPTAFYLCASSIPGLAANEQFFGPGTRLTVL.

The J gene is TRBJ1-4, the V gene TRBV14; D not certain. Germline loops: CDR1 SGHDN, CDR2 FVKESK. Deletions cut 4 bases from V and 8 bases from J, with 11 bases between. The CDR3 extends over 13 amino acids. CDR3 sequence reads: CASSRAPGEKLFF. CDR3 bases: TGTGCCAGCAGCCGCGCTCCGGGGGAAAAACTGTTTTTT.

This clone came up a few times. DNA of the CDR3: TGTGCCAGCACCGGACAGGGGGCAGGTCAGCCCCAGCATTTT. It is translated as CASTGQGAGQPQHF. V and J are TRBV6-6 and TRBJ1-5; 11 positions agree with TRBD1. The V segment lost 7 bases and the J segment 6 bases; nucleotides outside the gene matches: 5. Germline V lookup: CDR1 MNHNY, CDR2 SVGAGI (reference sequence). This CDR3 comprises 14 residues.

The genes are TRBV24-1 and TRBJ2-1, with 10 bases that match TRBD2. V lost 4 bases, J lost 4 bases, and 3 bases stayed unmatched. CDR1 and CDR2 from the germline V gene are KGHDR and SFDVKD. This CDR3 is 15 amino acids long. Here the CDR3 reads CATSDRSGRYNEQFF. The CDR3 DNA is TGTGCCACCAGTGACCGTAGCGGGAGGTACAATGAGCAGTTCTTC.

V is TRBV7-3 and J is TRBJ1-1; D perhaps matches TRBD1 (5 bases). V was clipped by 3 bases and J by 6 bases, with 14 bases between them. Germline CDR1 reads SGHTA; CDR2 reads FQGTGA. CDR3 size: 14 residues. Here the CDR3 DNA reads TGTGCCAGCAGCTTGACAACAGGAACCGCTGAAGCTTTCTTT. Protein sequence: CASSLTTGTAEAFF.

The gene calls are TRBV27 and TRBJ2-6; tentatively, D is TRBD1 (6 bases). The CDR3 contains 18 residues. Trimming shortened V by 4 bases and J by 0 bases, and 16 bases separated the two germline ends. CDR1 and CDR2 from the germline V gene are MNHEY and SMNVEV (reference sequence). The DNA of the CDR3 is TGTGCCAGCAGTTACAAGACAGGCCGAAACTCTGGGGCCAACGTCCTGACTTTC. This translates into CASSYKTGRNSGANVLTF.

This chain joins TRBV9 and TRBJ2-3, with 7 bases fitting TRBD2. J lost 2 bases, V lost 10 bases, and 10 bases had no gene match. CDR3 length equals 14 residues. Germline CDR1 and CDR2: SGDLS and YYNGEE. This CDR3 is CASWGGSATDTQYF. DNA for the CDR3: TGTGCCTCCTGGGGAGGGAGCGCCACAGATACGCAGTATTTT. Using reference TRBV9 and TRBJ2-3 for the parts outside the CDR3, the full variable domain is DSGVTQTPKHLITATGQRVTLRCSPRSGDLSVYWYQQSLDQGLQFLIQYYNGEERAKGNILERFSAQQFPDLHSELNLSSLELGDSALYFCASWGGSATDTQYFGPGTRLTVL.

This rearrangement joins TRBV11-2 to TRBJ2-7; 8 positions match TRBD1. The CDR3 totals 15 residues. V trimming: 0 bases; J trimming: 3 bases; junction bases outside the gene matches: 4. CDR1 and CDR2 (germline): SGHAT, FQNNGV. The CDR3 reads CASSLDLTGGYEQYF. CDR3 bases: TGTGCCAGCAGCTTAGATCTTACAGGGGGCTACGAGCAGTACTTC.

The chain joins TRBV11-2 to TRBJ2-7; 10 nucleotides match TRBD2. Germline CDR1 reads SGHAT; CDR2 reads FQNNGV. The CDR3 is 15 amino acids. V shed 1 base and J 6 bases; nucleotides not matched to a gene: 6. DNA of the CDR3: TGTGCCAGCAGCTTAGCAGCGGGAGGGCCATTCGAGCAGTACTTC. Protein sequence: CASSLAAGGPFEQYF.

The chain recombines TRBV5-1 with TRBJ1-2; 9 positions agree with TRBD1. The CDR3 length is 15 residues. The ends lost 3 bases at V and 8 bases at J; junction bases unmatched: 11. Germline CDR1 is SGHRS and CDR2 is YFSETQ. The CDR3 coding sequence is TGCGCCAGCAGCTCAGGAGGGGGACAGGGTGTAGGCTACACCTTC. Translated, it gives CASSSGGGQGVGYTF.

The rearrangement uses TRBV3-1 (or the pseudogene TRBV3-2) and TRBJ2-7; maybe TRBD2 (6 bases). The V and J ends lost 4 bases and 5 bases respectively, with 15 bases between them. The CDR3 contains 14 residues. Per the germline V gene, CDR1 is LGHDT and CDR2 is YNNKEL (reference sequence). The CDR3 bases are TGTGCCAGCAGCCGAGCGGGTGGTGGGAACGAGCAGTACTTC. This translates into CASSRAGGGNEQYF.

The chain combines TRBV7-8 with TRBJ1-5, with a possible D match to TRBD1 (6 bases). The CDR3 spans 13 residues. V was pared by 5 bases and J by 8 bases, with 13 bases between. Looked up from germline, CDR1 is SGHVS and CDR2 is FQNEAQ. The CDR3 sequence is CASSLTWTEPQHF. CDR3 nucleotides: TGTGCCAGCAGCCTGACCTGGACAGAGCCCCAGCATTTT.

The chain uses TRBV3-1 (or the pseudogene TRBV3-2) and TRBJ1-4, with D maybe TRBD1 (5 bases). V lost 1 base, J lost 10 bases, and 19 bases lay in between. Germline CDR1 and CDR2: LGHDT and YNNKEL (reference sequence). This CDR3 spans 16 amino acids. As DNA, the CDR3 is TGTGCCAGCAGCCAAGCCAACCCAGGGCTCCCTGGAAAACTGTTTTTT. It codes for CASSQANPGLPGKLFF.

This chain connects TRBV7-2 to TRBJ2-1; 12 bases align to TRBD2. The V gene's germline CDR1 is SGHTA and CDR2 FQGNSA. The CDR3 extends over 15 amino acids. V gave up 5 bases and J gave up 5 bases; unmatched junction bases: 4. CDR3 in amino acids: CASSGLAGGNNEQFF. The DNA for the CDR3 is TGTGCCAGCAGCGGCCTAGCGGGGGGGAACAATGAGCAGTTCTTC.

This chain uses TRBV5-4 with TRBJ1-2, with TRBD1 matching 8 bases. Germline trimming cut 4 bases from V and 6 bases from J; bases unmatched to any gene: 2. Germline V gene data show CDR1 as SGHNT and CDR2 as YYREEE (reference sequence). The CDR3 totals 12 residues. CDR3 loop: CASSTTGDGYTF. In nucleotides, the CDR3 is TGTGCCAGCAGCACGACAGGGGATGGCTACACCTTC. Full variable domain (rest looked up from reference TRBV5-4 and TRBJ1-2): ETGVTQSPTHLIKTRGQQVTLRCSSQSGHNTVSWYQQALGQGPQFIFQYYREEENGRGNFPPRFSGLQFPNYSSELNVNALELDDSALYLCASSTTGDGYTFGSGTRLTVV.

V is TRBV7-6 and J is TRBJ2-1; TRBD2 matches at 10 bases. CDR1 SGHVS and CDR2 FNYEAQ come from the germline V gene. V shed 1 base, J shed 4 bases, and the junction held 7 bases outside the gene matches. The CDR3 totals 17 residues. CDR3 sequence: CASSLGEVGLAYNEQFF. The CDR3 coding sequence is TGTGCCAGCAGCTTAGGGGAGGTGGGACTAGCGTACAATGAGCAGTTCTTC.

This sequence joins TRBV5-1 and TRBJ1-5, with a possible D match to TRBD1 (6 bases). Trimming left V 4 bases short and J 5 bases short, with 10 bases between. The CDR3 is 13 residues long. Germline CDR1 is SGHRS and CDR2 is YFSETQ. DNA of the CDR3: TGCGCCAGCAGCCGGACAGTTGATCAGCCCCAGCATTTT. Encoded protein: CASSRTVDQPQHF.

This sequence joins TRBV6-5 and TRBJ2-1, with a weak D call TRBD2 (6 bases). Germline V gene sequence: CDR1 MNHEY, CDR2 SVGAGI. The CDR3 has 14 amino acids. The V and J ends lost 7 bases and 5 bases respectively, with 15 bases between them. For the CDR3, the DNA is TGTGCCAGCAAGGTAGCTAGCGAGAACAATGAGCAGTTCTTC. Translation gives CASKVASENNEQFF.

The V and J genes are TRBV19 and TRBJ2-2, with TRBD2 matching 13 bases. Germline V gene lookup returns CDR1 LNHDA and CDR2 SQIVND (reference sequence). V trimming: 5 bases; J trimming: 5 bases; junction bases outside the gene matches: 2. The CDR3 totals 15 residues. The CDR3 loop reads CASSSGLAGTGELFF. The CDR3, as DNA: TGTGCCAGTAGTTCGGGACTAGCGGGAACCGGGGAGCTGTTTTTT.

CDR3 nucleotides: TGTGCCACCCAAGCGGGTTACGAGCAGTACTTC. As protein: CATQAGYEQYF. This chain uses TRBV10-3 with TRBJ2-7, with a possible D match to TRBD2 (6 bases). Germline lookup yields CDR1 ENHRY and CDR2 SYGVKD. The CDR3 consists of 11 residues. Trimming took off 10 bases at V and 4 bases at J, with 11 bases between the two ends.